The clone carrying this T cell receptor beta chain was seen only a few times. Its antigen is still unknown. The data stem from a study of human T cells and chemical hapten exposure. Whole-study findings and limits: The donors suffered from alopecia, so their immune response may not match that of healthy people.

The V end was cut by 1 base, the J end by 5 bases, with 15 bases between. This CDR3 is built from 15 residues. Germline CDR1 MGHDK, CDR2 SYGVNS. The time point was: patch test 1, 2 weeks after DPC sensitization. Regarding treatment: therapeutic diphenylcyclopropenone sensitization with weekly scalp DPC. TCRdb processed the RACE reads anew with MiXCR; each CDR3 protein has one entry. The sample holds roughly 380,000 distinct CDR3 sequences, roughly 4.8% seen once. The chain joins TRBV25-1 to TRBJ2-7, with a weak D call TRBD2 (5 bases). The clonotype was recovered from a woman in her forties or fifties with alopecia areata. Some clones in this sample may be carry-over from other donors' samples. The input for sequencing was whole blood, taken in connection with sensitization to the hapten diphenylcyclopropenone (DPC). The CDR3 DNA sequence: TGTGCCAGCAGTGAATCTTTGGCACCCGGGGACGAGCAGTACTTC. Protein product: CASSESLAPGDEQYF.